The 22 T cell receptor beta chains below all came from one sample that was sequenced in a study of blood T cell repertoires in COVID-19 (dated by TCRdb to about 2020). The library was generated by the immunoSEQ multiplex PCR assay. Here the immuneACCESS table is served through TCRdb, limited to in-frame sequences with V and J called. Missing clones are a known gap in these copies; in checked studies unresolved V genes cover under half, and the rest lacks a known reason. The sample records 170,000 or so clones, approximately 90% of which are singletons. The ten largest account for 0.88% of the sample. The sample comprised peripheral blood. The receptor set was obtained from a woman aged 18 to 35 who had recovered from COVID-19.

This clone showed up just once. The J gene is TRBJ2-5, the V gene TRBV10-3; TRBD1 matches at 7 bases. J gave up 3 bases and V 10 bases, and 8 bases lay outside the gene matches. Per the germline V gene, CDR1 is ENHRY and CDR2 is SYGVKD. The CDR3 covers 13 residues. CDR3 DNA: TGTGCCAGTAATACAGGGGACGAAGAGACCCAGTACTTC. This translates into CASNTGDEETQYF.

This sequence joins TRBV24-1 and TRBJ2-2; D unclear. Looked up from germline, CDR1 is KGHDR and CDR2 is SFDVKD. The V end was cut by 9 bases, the J end by 6 bases, with 10 bases between. This CDR3 has 12 amino acids. The CDR3 protein is CATHPGSGELFF. The CDR3, as DNA: TGTGCCACCCACCCCGGTTCCGGGGAGCTGTTTTTT.

This chain joins TRBV3-1 (or the pseudogene TRBV3-2) and TRBJ1-3; 7 bases map to TRBD1. This CDR3 contains 16 residues. The V gene end was trimmed by 4 bases and the J gene end by 0 bases; junction bases not matched to a gene: 6. Germline assignment: CDR1 LGHDT and CDR2 YNNKEL (reference sequence). The CDR3 loop reads CASSPLYRGSGNTIYF. CDR3 bases: TGTGCCAGCAGCCCACTTTACAGGGGCTCTGGAAACACCATATATTTT.

The chain carries TRBV21-1 and TRBJ1-2; TRBD1, the table's D call, lacks a check against the DNA. TRBV21-1 is labeled a pseudogene. The length of the CDR3 is 20 residues. The CDR3 nucleotides are TGTGCCAGCAGCAAACGGGGCAGGGGCTCTTCGACACCCTGGGGGTATGGCTACACCTTC. It encodes CASSKRGRGSSTPWGYGYTF.

The rearrangement links TRBV4-1 to TRBJ2-2; possibly TRBD2 for D (5 bases). Looked up from germline, CDR1 is MGHRA and CDR2 is YSYEKL. The CDR3 has 17 residues. Trimming shortened V by 0 bases and J by 0 bases, and 11 bases separated the two germline ends. This chain's CDR3 is CASSQDTGESNTGELFF. The CDR3 DNA reads TGCGCCAGCAGCCAAGATACCGGGGAATCGAACACCGGGGAGCTGTTTTTT.

The chain joins TRBV6-4 to TRBJ2-7; TRBD1 matches 12 bases. Unmatched junction bases numbered 8, after V lost 2 bases and J lost 6 bases. Germline-derived CDR1 and CDR2 are MRHNA and SNTAGT. This CDR3 region has 16 residues. The CDR3 protein is CASSDGRGTGGREQYV. CDR3 in DNA: TGTGCCAGCAGTGACGGCCGCGGGACAGGGGGCCGCGAGCAGTACGTC.

This chain connects TRBV7-2 to TRBJ2-3, with 9 bases identical to TRBD2. Trimming took 1 base from V and 3 from J; bases not matched to a gene: 14. There are 19 residues in the CDR3. Looked up from germline, CDR1 is SGHTA and CDR2 is FQGNSA. This CDR3 reads CASSLVSGPSGGWTDTQYF. CDR3 nucleotide sequence: TGTGCCAGCAGCTTAGTTTCGGGGCCAAGCGGGGGGTGGACAGATACGCAGTATTTT.

The chain carries TRBV11-2 and TRBJ2-2, with TRBD1 matching 9 bases. J lost 4 bases, V lost 5 bases, and 5 bases had no gene match. The CDR3 length is 15 residues. In germline, CDR1 is SGHAT, CDR2 FQNNGV. CDR3 sequence reads: CASSPDRGVTGELFF. CDR3 DNA sequence: TGTGCCAGCAGCCCGGACAGGGGAGTCACCGGGGAGCTGTTTTTT. Filled out from reference TRBV11-2 and TRBJ2-2, the complete variable domain reads EAGVAQSPRYKIIEKRQSVAFWCNPISGHATLYWYQQILGQGPKLLIQFQNNGVVDDSQLPKDRFSAERLKGVDSTLKIQPAKLEDSAVYLCASSPDRGVTGELFFGEGSRLTVL.

V and J are TRBV6-2 or TRBV6-3 and TRBJ1-4, with D perhaps matching TRBD1 (5 bases). The CDR3 runs 14 residues. Trimming took off 6 bases at V and 0 bases at J, with 8 bases between the two ends. Germline values: CDR1 MNHEY, CDR2 SVGEGT. The DNA for the CDR3 is TGTGCCAGCAGCATGACAGCAACTAATGAAAAACTGTTTTTT. Its translation: CASSMTATNEKLFF.

V is TRBV19 and J is TRBJ1-3, with 7 bases matching TRBD1. The V gene's germline CDR1 is LNHDA and CDR2 SQIVND (reference sequence). The CDR3 runs 17 residues. The junction had 12 bases not matched to a gene; V was cut back by 7 bases and J by 0 bases. CDR3 loop: CASTTPTGFISGNTIYF. Written as DNA, the CDR3 is TGTGCCAGTACCACACCGACAGGGTTTATCTCTGGAAACACCATATATTTT.

This chain uses TRBV11-2 with TRBJ2-1; 9 bases fit TRBD2. This CDR3 region has 16 residues. Per the germline V gene, CDR1 is SGHAT and CDR2 is FQNNGV. J gave up 9 bases and V 0 bases, and 9 bases lay outside the gene matches. In DNA form, the CDR3 reads TGTGCCAGCAGCTTAGATCGGGCGGGGGGGCCTAGTGAGCAGTTCTTC. Protein sequence: CASSLDRAGGPSEQFF.

The chain has TRBV20-1 and TRBJ2-3; 10 positions agree with TRBD2. V gave up 3 bases and J gave up 4 bases; unmatched junction bases: 7. From germline, CDR1 is DFQATT and CDR2 SNEGSKA (reference sequence). The CDR3 totals 15 residues. The CDR3 region has the DNA TGCAGTGCTAGTGTAAGCGGGAGGGGGTCAGATACGCAGTATTTT. Translating it yields CSASVSGRGSDTQYF.

The rearrangement joins TRBV11-2 to TRBJ1-1, with 11 nucleotides matching TRBD1. The V segment lost 3 bases and the J segment 5 bases; nucleotides outside the gene matches: 5. Germline assignment: CDR1 SGHAT and CDR2 FQNNGV. This CDR3 region has 15 residues. CDR3 sequence: CASSFGQGALTEAFF. CDR3 bases: TGTGCCAGCAGCTTCGGACAGGGGGCGCTTACTGAAGCTTTCTTT.

V usage is TRBV3-1 (or the pseudogene TRBV3-2) and J usage is TRBJ1-6, with D possibly TRBD1 on 6 matching bases. V was trimmed by 4 bases and J by 9 bases, leaving 19 bases between them. The germline CDR1 and CDR2 sequences are LGHDT and YNNKEL (reference sequence). This CDR3 has 16 amino acids. The CDR3 DNA sequence: TGTGCCAGCAGCCCCCGTCCGACAGGTTTCAGTTCACCCCTCCACTTT. It encodes CASSPRPTGFSSPLHF.

This chain uses TRBV24-1 with TRBJ2-2, with D unclear. Germline loops: CDR1 KGHDR, CDR2 SFDVKD. Deletions cut 2 bases from V and 7 bases from J, with 7 bases between. The CDR3 runs to 13 residues. Here the CDR3 DNA reads TGTGCCACCAGTGATTACATCCTCGGGGAGCTGTTTTTT. It encodes CATSDYILGELFF.

V and J are TRBV7-6 and TRBJ1-1; no firm D call. Germline CDR1 SGHVS, CDR2 FNYEAQ. Deletions cut 5 bases from V and 1 base from J, with 8 bases between. The CDR3 loop spans 13 amino acids. CDR3: CASSPPGNTEAFF. The CDR3 DNA sequence: TGTGCCAGCAGCCCCCCGGGGAACACTGAAGCTTTCTTT.

J is TRBJ1-1 and V is TRBV5-1; 9 nucleotides line up with TRBD1. V lost 4 bases, J lost 4 bases, and 5 bases stayed unmatched. CDR3 size: 14 residues. The germline V gene has CDR1 SGHRS and CDR2 YFSETQ. This CDR3 reads CASSEDRGGTEAFF. The CDR3 DNA reads TGCGCCAGCAGCGAGGACAGGGGCGGCACTGAAGCTTTCTTT. The full variable domain, with the rest looked up from reference TRBV5-1 and TRBJ1-1, is KAGVTQTPRYLIKTRGQQVTLSCSPISGHRSVSWYQQTPGQGLQFLFEYFSETQRNKGNFPGRFSGRQFSNSRSEMNVSTLELGDSALYLCASSEDRGGTEAFFGQGTRLTVV.

This clone has a single count. The chain employs TRBV5-8 and TRBJ2-5; weak D call: TRBD2 (5 bases). The V and J ends lost 4 bases and 7 bases respectively, with 8 bases between them. This CDR3 comprises 11 residues. Germline V gene sequence: CDR1 SGHTS, CDR2 YDEGEE. CDR3 loop: CASSPEGTQYF. The CDR3 bases are TGTGCCAGCAGCCCCGAGGGGACCCAGTACTTC.

The chain is built from TRBV4-3 and TRBJ2-1; D might be TRBD1 (5 bases). The V end was cut by 0 bases, the J end by 7 bases, with 13 bases between. The CDR3 is 15 residues long. Germline V gene data show CDR1 as LGHNA and CDR2 as YSLEER. The CDR3 reads CASSQEMTAGNEQFF. The CDR3 DNA is TGCGCCAGCAGCCAAGAGATGACAGCCGGGAATGAGCAGTTCTTC.

The gene calls are TRBV9 and TRBJ1-1; 9 bases are a match to TRBD1. Germline loops: CDR1 SGDLS, CDR2 YYNGEE. V dropped 3 bases and J dropped 1; count of bases not matched to a gene: 4. CDR3 length: 15 amino acids. This CDR3 is CASSASGQGNTEAFF. In DNA, the CDR3 is TGTGCCAGCAGCGCCTCGGGACAGGGGAACACTGAAGCTTTCTTT.

CDR3 loop: CASSLQGTTYNEQFF. DNA of the CDR3: TGTGCCAGCAGCTTACAGGGAACAACCTACAATGAGCAGTTCTTC. The genes are TRBV5-4 and TRBJ2-1; maybe TRBD1 (6 bases). The CDR3 covers 15 residues. V lost 2 bases and J 2 bases, leaving 11 bases between the germline ends. Germline V lookup: CDR1 SGHNT, CDR2 YYREEE (reference sequence).

The J gene is TRBJ2-7, the V gene TRBV6-5; 8 bases align to TRBD2. The J segment lost 6 bases and the V segment lost 5 bases, leaving 12 bases of the junction unmatched. The CDR3 extends over 15 amino acids. The germline V gene has CDR1 MNHEY and CDR2 SVGAGI. The DNA of the CDR3 is TGTGCCAGCAGTCCCGGGGGAGGCAGCGGGGGCGAGCAGTACTTC. Protein product: CASSPGGGSGGEQYF.